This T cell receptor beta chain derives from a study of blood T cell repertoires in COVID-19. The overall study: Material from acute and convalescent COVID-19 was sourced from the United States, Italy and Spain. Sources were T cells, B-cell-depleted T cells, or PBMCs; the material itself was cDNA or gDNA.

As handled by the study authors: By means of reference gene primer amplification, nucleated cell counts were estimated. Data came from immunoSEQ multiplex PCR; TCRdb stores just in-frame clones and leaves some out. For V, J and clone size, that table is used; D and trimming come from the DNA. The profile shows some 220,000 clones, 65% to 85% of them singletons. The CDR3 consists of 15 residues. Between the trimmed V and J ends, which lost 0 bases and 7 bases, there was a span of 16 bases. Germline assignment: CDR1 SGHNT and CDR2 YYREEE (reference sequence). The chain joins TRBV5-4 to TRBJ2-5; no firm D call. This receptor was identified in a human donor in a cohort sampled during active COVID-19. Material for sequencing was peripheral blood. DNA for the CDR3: TGTGCCAGCAGCTTGGCCGGTGCAGGTCAGGCGACCCAGTACTTC. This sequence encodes CASSLAGAGQATQYF.